A single sample gave rise to the 22 T cell receptor beta chains below, sequenced in a study of blood T cell repertoires in COVID-19. Method: immunoSEQ multiplex PCR; TCRdb's copy keeps in-frame clones and lacks some. The table has about 49,000 clones, around 85% seen once. The sequenced sample consisted of peripheral blood. These receptors originate from a human donor in a cohort sampled during active COVID-19.

The CDR3 is CASSGQDFVGNTIYF. Written as DNA, the CDR3 is TGTGCCAGTAGTGGACAGGACTTCGTAGGAAACACCATATATTTT. The chain combines TRBV19 with TRBJ1-3, with 7 bases identical to TRBD1. The CDR3 has 15 amino acids. CDR1 is LNHDA and CDR2 is SQIVND in the germline V gene (reference sequence). V shed 5 bases, J shed 4 bases, and the junction held 8 bases outside the gene matches.

J is TRBJ1-1 and V is TRBV6-1; TRBD1 is a possible D gene (5 bases). This CDR3 contains 17 residues. Germline assignment: CDR1 MNHNS and CDR2 SASEGT. Trimming pared 4 bases from V and 0 bases from J, leaving 18 bases between. This CDR3 reads CASSASFSGDLNTEAFF. The CDR3 nucleotides are TGTGCCAGCAGTGCTTCCTTTTCGGGGGACTTGAACACTGAAGCTTTCTTT.

The chain combines TRBV30 with TRBJ1-4, with unresolved D. The germline CDR1 and CDR2 sequences are GTSNPN and SVGIG (reference sequence). V lost 0 bases and J lost 8, with 13 bases in between. The CDR3 length is 14 residues. The CDR3 nucleotides are TGTGCCTGGAGTGTAAAGCCTCCGGGAGAAAAACTGTTTTTT. Amino acid sequence: CAWSVKPPGEKLFF. The whole variable domain, remainder taken from reference TRBV30 and TRBJ1-4, is SQTIHQWPATLVQPVGSPLSLECTVEGTSNPNLYWYRQAAGRGLQLLFYSVGIGQISSEVPQNLSASRPQDRQFILSSKKLLLSDSGFYLCAWSVKPPGEKLFFGSGTQLSVL.

The chain links TRBV5-6 to TRBJ1-1; D remains ambiguous. Germline V CDR1 and CDR2: SGHDT, YYEEEE. Trimming cost V 2 bases and J 5 bases, with 19 bases left between them. CDR3 length: 16 residues. CDR3 region: CASSFDIGRVRTEAFF. The CDR3 nucleotides are TGTGCCAGCAGCTTCGATATCGGCCGGGTACGAACTGAAGCTTTCTTT.

The sample holds one count of this clone. The chain employs TRBV6-4 and TRBJ1-2, with 8 bases fitting TRBD1. The V and J ends lost 0 bases and 3 bases, in that order; junction bases with no gene match: 12. Per the germline V gene, CDR1 is MRHNA and CDR2 is SNTAGT. The CDR3 extends over 18 amino acids. The CDR3 DNA follows: TGTGCCAGCAGTGACTCTGGGCAGGGGGCTTCCTCCCACTATGGCTACACCTTC. Its translation is CASSDSGQGASSHYGYTF.

This clone appeared a few times. The chain is built from TRBV4-1 and TRBJ1-3; the match to TRBD1 covers 9 bases. The CDR3 is made up of 17 amino acids. With 4 bases clipped from V and 5 bases from J, the junction kept 12 bases outside the gene matches. Germline CDR1 is MGHRA and CDR2 is YSYEKL. CDR3 sequence (DNA): TGCGCCAGCAGCCCCGTCCTGGGACAGGGCGAAAGAAACACCATATATTTT. This translates into CASSPVLGQGERNTIYF.

This chain uses TRBV15 with TRBJ2-1, with 13 bases identical to TRBD2. V shed 0 bases and J 5 bases; nucleotides not matched to a gene: 13. Germline assignment: CDR1 LNHNV and CDR2 YYDKDF (reference sequence). The CDR3 has 20 residues. CDR3 sequence reads: CATSRDSLGLAGRSDNEQFF. The CDR3 nucleotides are TGTGCCACCAGCAGAGATTCCCTGGGACTAGCGGGAAGAAGCGACAATGAGCAGTTCTTC.

The chain uses TRBV7-9 and TRBJ2-1; D may be TRBD2 (6 bases). The V and J ends lost 0 bases and 8 bases respectively, with 23 bases between them. CDR1 is SEHNR and CDR2 is FQNEAQ in the germline V gene (reference sequence). The CDR3 loop spans 18 amino acids. CDR3 coding DNA: TGTGCCAGCAGCTTAGCCCTCAGACTAGTTGAGAGAGCCCATGAGCAGTTCTTC. This sequence encodes CASSLALRLVERAHEQFF. Full variable domain (missing parts from reference TRBV7-9 and TRBJ2-1): DTGVSQNPRHKITKRGQNVTFRCDPISEHNRLYWYRQTLGQGPEFLTYFQNEAQLEKSRLLSDRFSAERPKGSFSTLEIQRTEQGDSAMYLCASSLALRLVERAHEQFFGPGTRLTVL.

The J gene is TRBJ1-1, the V gene TRBV18; 7 bases are shared with TRBD1. V was pared by 3 bases and J by 0 bases, with 10 bases of the junction left unmatched. Germline V gene lookup returns CDR1 KGHSH and CDR2 LQKENI. The CDR3 consists of 17 residues. The CDR3 sequence is CASSPKQGQKMNTEAFF. CDR3 nucleotides: TGTGCCAGCTCACCTAAACAGGGACAGAAAATGAACACTGAAGCTTTCTTT.

This clone occurred a few times. The chain recombines TRBV6-1 with TRBJ1-1, with 9 positions matching TRBD1. V lost 3 bases to trimming and J lost 3 bases; unmatched junction nucleotides: 8. The CDR3 runs 16 residues. Per germline, CDR1 MNHNS and CDR2 SASEGT. CDR3: CASSEKNRGRDTEAFF. The CDR3 nucleotides read TGTGCCAGCAGTGAGAAAAACAGGGGGCGCGACACTGAAGCTTTCTTT.

The rearrangement links TRBV3-1 (or the pseudogene TRBV3-2) to TRBJ2-4; D not certain. CDR3 size: 17 residues. Germline V gene lookup returns CDR1 LGHDT and CDR2 YNNKEL (reference sequence). With 5 bases removed from V and 5 bases from J, the gap between germline ends came to 22 bases. DNA for the CDR3: TGTGCCAGCAGCAGACTGGGTCCCATTTGCAAAGAAAACATTCAGTACTTC. Its protein product is CASSRLGPICKENIQYF.

The chain is built from TRBV30 and TRBJ2-3; 8 bases are a match to TRBD1. CDR1 is GTSNPN, CDR2 SVGIG, per germline (reference sequence). The V segment lost 3 bases and the J segment 0 bases; nucleotides outside the gene matches: 5. This CDR3 is 15 amino acids long. The chain's CDR3 is CAWRETGVSTDTQYF. Here the CDR3 DNA reads TGTGCCTGGAGGGAGACAGGGGTTAGCACAGATACGCAGTATTTT.

This clone is a singleton in its sample. The chain combines TRBV4-1 with TRBJ2-7; 8 nucleotides align to TRBD1. Germline CDR1 reads MGHRA; CDR2 reads YSYEKL. There are 15 residues in the CDR3. The V segment lost 3 bases and the J segment 2 bases; nucleotides outside the gene matches: 6. The DNA for the CDR3 is TGCGCCAGCAGCCACGGACAGGGAGCACCCTACGAGCAGTACTTC. Amino acids: CASSHGQGAPYEQYF.

The sample holds a few counts of this clone. Within the sample, other DNA sequences also encode this same CDR3. V is TRBV18 and J is TRBJ2-7; 7 nucleotides match TRBD1. The CDR3 length is 14 residues. Germline CDR1 reads KGHSH; CDR2 reads LQKENI. The junction had 4 bases not matched to a gene; V was cut back by 3 bases and J by 2 bases. CDR3 DNA sequence: TGTGCCAGCTCACCTCGACAGGGTACCTACGAGCAGTACTTC. Translated, it gives CASSPRQGTYEQYF.

The V gene is TRBV28, the J gene TRBJ2-5; 12 positions match TRBD2. This CDR3 region has 17 residues. The germline gives CDR1 MDHEN, CDR2 SYDVKM. V shed 4 bases, J shed 0 bases, and the junction held 6 bases outside the gene matches. In DNA form, the CDR3 reads TGTGCCAGCAGTTGGGGGGGGACTAGCGGGTACCAAGAGACCCAGTACTTC. This gives the protein CASSWGGTSGYQETQYF.

The rearrangement joins TRBV6-5 to TRBJ2-7; 8 bases are shared with TRBD1. Germline V gene data show CDR1 as MNHEY and CDR2 as SVGAGI. Losses at the gene ends were 6 bases for V and 4 bases for J; bases not matched to a gene: 5. This CDR3 has 13 amino acids. Written as DNA, the CDR3 is TGTGCCAGCAGAGGGCAGGGGGCTTACGAGCAGTACTTC. Amino acids: CASRGQGAYEQYF.

CDR3 bases: TGTGCCATTGGGGCAGGGGCCTACGAGCAGTACTTC. Its protein product is CAIGAGAYEQYF. V is TRBV10-3 and J is TRBJ2-7; weak D call: TRBD1 (6 bases). Germline assignment: CDR1 ENHRY and CDR2 SYGVKD. V was cut by 9 bases and J by 2 bases, with 11 bases left in between. This CDR3 is built from 12 residues.

The chain joins TRBV7-9 to TRBJ2-1, with 8 bases matching TRBD1. Germline lookup yields CDR1 SEHNR and CDR2 FQNEAQ (reference sequence). The CDR3 is 19 amino acids. Trimming at V came to 1 base and at J to 4 bases, leaving 15 bases not matched to a gene. The CDR3 bases are TGTGCCAGCAGCTTAGGGAGGGCCGTTCGACAGGGGAAGTACAATGAGCAGTTCTTC. It specifies CASSLGRAVRQGKYNEQFF.

This chain joins TRBV9 and TRBJ1-2; D perhaps matches TRBD1 (5 bases). The germline CDR1 and CDR2 sequences are SGDLS and YYNGEE. The V end was cut by 0 bases, the J end by 6 bases, with 15 bases between. The CDR3 length is 15 residues. The DNA for the CDR3 is TGTGCCAGCAGCGTAGCGGTCCCAGGGAAGGATGGCTACACCTTC. Translated: CASSVAVPGKDGYTF. The full variable domain, in which reference TRBV9 and TRBJ1-2 provide the parts outside the CDR3, is DSGVTQTPKHLITATGQRVTLRCSPRSGDLSVYWYQQSLDQGLQFLIQYYNGEERAKGNILERFSAQQFPDLHSELNLSSLELGDSALYFCASSVAVPGKDGYTFGSGTRLTVV.

The chain employs TRBV2 and TRBJ2-7; 11 nucleotides align to TRBD2. With 9 bases clipped from V and 0 bases from J, the junction kept 1 base outside the gene matches. This CDR3 comprises 13 residues. CDR1 SNHLY and CDR2 FYNNEI come from the germline V gene. The CDR3, as DNA: TGTGCCAGAGGACTAGCGGGCTCCTACGAGCAGTACTTC. Its translation: CARGLAGSYEQYF.

V usage is TRBV15 and J usage is TRBJ1-4; 9 bases are a match to TRBD1. Unmatched junction bases numbered 10, after V lost 0 bases and J lost 2 bases. Germline assignment: CDR1 LNHNV and CDR2 YYDKDF (reference sequence). The CDR3 runs 19 residues. CDR3 DNA sequence: TGTGCCACCAGCAGAGAGAGCGGGACAGGGAGGGCTACTAATGAAAAACTGTTTTTT. It translates to CATSRESGTGRATNEKLFF.

The CDR3, as DNA: TGCGCCAGCAGCCAAGTAGGTTCCGGGAACACCATATATTTT. Amino acid sequence: CASSQVGSGNTIYF. V and J are TRBV4-3 and TRBJ1-3; D unresolved. Germline CDR1 LGHNA, CDR2 YSLEER. CDR3 length equals 14 residues. V was clipped by 1 base and J by 7 bases, with 11 bases between them.